The 25 T cell receptor beta chains reported below all come from one sample, sequenced in a study of T cells in Graves' hyperthyroidism and ophthalmopathy. The CDR3 regions of TCR beta were amplified from RNA transcripts. The TCR CDR3 first-round RT-PCR relied on the HTBI primer set. MiXCR, run by TCRdb on the multiplex PCR reads, gives a single entry per CDR3 protein. The table includes 350,000 to 450,000 distinct CDR3 sequences, about 14% detected once. Sequenced: blood. These receptors came from a man aged 45-60 years with Graves' ophthalmopathy.

In regard to this clonotype: This clone may be a read error of a much larger clone one base away. This chain links TRBV20-1 with TRBJ2-7; 14 positions agree with TRBD2. The V gene's germline CDR1 is DFQATT and CDR2 SNEGSKA (reference sequence). The CDR3 spans 14 residues. The trim removed 4 bases at V and 7 bases at J, leaving 6 bases unmatched. The CDR3 region is CSAIGTSGGGEQYF. The CDR3 DNA reads TGCAGTGCTATCGGGACTAGCGGGGGCGGTGAGCAGTACTTC.

This clonotype has ten or more counts. The J gene is TRBJ2-3, the V gene TRBV5-1, with D maybe TRBD1 (6 bases). The germline V and J ends were trimmed by 3 bases and 0 bases, with 17 bases remaining between them. This CDR3 has 17 residues. Germline V gives CDR1 SGHRS, CDR2 YFSETQ. In nucleotides, the CDR3 is TGCGCCAGCAGCTCGAAGGGGCCGGGACACAGCACAGATACGCAGTATTTT. It yields the protein CASSSKGPGHSTDTQYF.

This clonotype was seen a few times. The chain combines TRBV19 with TRBJ2-7; 10 bases agree with TRBD2. CDR1 LNHDA and CDR2 SQIVND come from the germline V gene (reference sequence). The CDR3 runs to 15 residues. V lost 5 bases and J lost 5; bases outside the gene matches: 9. The CDR3 region is CASSLLAGGGNEQYF. The CDR3 coding sequence is TGTGCCAGTAGTCTCTTAGCGGGAGGTGGCAACGAGCAGTACTTC.

J is TRBJ2-5 and V is TRBV7-9; TRBD2 is a possible D gene (7 bases). Trimming left V 2 bases short and J 4 bases short, with 11 bases between. Looked up from germline, CDR1 is SEHNR and CDR2 is FQNEAQ (reference sequence). This CDR3 spans 14 amino acids. This CDR3 is CASSLWGGRETQYF. CDR3 in DNA: TGTGCCAGCAGCTTATGGGGGGGGCGAGAGACCCAGTACTTC.

This clonotype was found a few times. The chain employs TRBV7-2 and TRBJ2-3; perhaps TRBD2 as D (5 bases). V shed 2 bases and J shed 2 bases, with 11 bases lying between them. The CDR3 sequence is 15 residues long. Looked up from germline, CDR1 is SGHTA and CDR2 is FQGNSA. The CDR3 loop is CASSLTGRPTDTQYF. The CDR3 nucleotides are TGTGCCAGCAGCTTAACTGGGAGACCCACAGATACGCAGTATTTT.

There are many counts of this clonotype. This chain joins TRBV7-9 and TRBJ2-7; TRBD1 matches 8 bases. CDR1 is SEHNR and CDR2 is FQNEAQ in the germline V gene (reference sequence). The CDR3 is made up of 15 amino acids. The V segment lost 1 base and the J segment 4 bases; nucleotides outside the gene matches: 6. Here the CDR3 DNA reads TGTGCCAGCAGCTTAGGTGACAGGGGACCTTACGAGCAGTACTTC. Its protein is CASSLGDRGPYEQYF.

This clonotype was detected many times. V and J are TRBV2 and TRBJ2-7; 7 bases are a match to TRBD1. The CDR3 runs 12 residues. CDR1 SNHLY and CDR2 FYNNEI come from the germline V gene. The V gene end was trimmed by 9 bases and the J gene end by 4 bases; junction bases not matched to a gene: 6. CDR3 region: CASDREGYEQYF. The CDR3 nucleotides are TGTGCCAGTGACAGGGAAGGATACGAGCAGTACTTC.

This clonotype was observed many times. The rearrangement joins TRBV5-8 to TRBJ2-5; 9 bases map to TRBD1. This CDR3 is 15 amino acids long. J was trimmed by 4 bases and V by 4 bases; bases with no gene match: 8. Germline V lookup: CDR1 SGHTS, CDR2 YDEGEE. The CDR3 sequence: CASSGDRVGIETQYF. CDR3 DNA sequence: TGTGCCAGCAGCGGGGACAGGGTCGGGATAGAGACCCAGTACTTC.

About this clonotype: A much larger clone sits a single nucleotide away, making a read error possible. The chain carries TRBV5-1 and TRBJ2-5; tentative D call: TRBD1 (6 bases). V gave up 7 bases and J gave up 5 bases, with 21 bases separating them. The CDR3 is made up of 15 amino acids. Germline CDR1 and CDR2: SGHRS and YFSETQ. The CDR3 DNA reads TGCGCCAGCGGCCCAGAGACAGGTATCAGGGAGACCCAGTACTTC. This encodes CASGPETGIRETQYF.

There are a few counts of this clonotype. The chain is built from TRBV6-1 and TRBJ1-2; tentative D call: TRBD1 (6 bases). V was trimmed by 1 base and J by 14 bases, leaving 11 bases between them. The CDR3 is made up of 11 amino acids. Germline loops: CDR1 MNHNS, CDR2 SASEGT. The CDR3 bases are TGTGCCAGCAGTGAAGACAGGGCCGGGACCTTC. Translated, it gives CASSEDRAGTF.

There are many counts of this clonotype. The chain employs TRBV29-1 and TRBJ2-1; D call uncertain. Germline V gene sequence: CDR1 SQVTM, CDR2 ANQGSEA. Trimming pared 2 bases from V and 7 bases from J, leaving 9 bases between. The CDR3 contains 12 residues. The CDR3 sequence: CSVEFVGNEQFF. As DNA, the CDR3 is TGCAGCGTTGAATTTGTGGGGAATGAGCAGTTCTTC.

The gene calls are TRBV7-8 and TRBJ2-2; tentative D call: TRBD1 (5 bases). TRBJ1-1 matches the DNA end more closely, so the J call is doubtful. The CDR3 loop spans 15 amino acids. Germline V gene sequence: CDR1 SGHVS, CDR2 FQNEAQ. The CDR3 region is CASSLAPGFRGGAFF. In DNA, the CDR3 is TGTGCCAGCAGCTTAGCCCCGGGATTCCGGGGGGGAGCTTTCTTT.

This clonotype was recorded many times. The chain recombines TRBV5-1 with TRBJ2-7; tentatively, D is TRBD2 (6 bases). CDR1 is SGHRS and CDR2 is YFSETQ in the germline V gene. V was trimmed by 4 bases and J by 1 base, leaving 15 bases between them. The CDR3 loop spans 15 amino acids. The CDR3 is CASSGGTPLSYEQYF. In DNA form, the CDR3 reads TGCGCCAGCAGCGGCGGGACCCCCCTTTCCTACGAGCAGTACTTC.

This clonotype has at least ten counts. The chain combines TRBV12-3 or TRBV12-4 with TRBJ2-3; the D gene is possibly TRBD1 (6 bases). The CDR3 is 16 amino acids. Trimming took 2 bases from V and 1 from J, leaving 13 bases between them. CDR3: CASSLWQGSGTDTQYF. CDR3 DNA sequence: TGTGCCAGCAGTTTATGGCAGGGGAGCGGCACAGATACGCAGTATTTT.

This clonotype was recorded many times. V is TRBV5-1 and J is TRBJ1-2; D gene ambiguous. This CDR3 has 14 residues. Per the germline V gene, CDR1 is SGHRS and CDR2 is YFSETQ. The ends were cut back, 1 base at V and 8 bases at J, with 15 bases in the middle. The CDR3 reads CASSLLASGGGYTF. The CDR3 DNA follows: TGCGCCAGCAGCTTGTTGGCCAGCGGAGGAGGCTACACCTTC.

In its sample, this clonotype was seen a few times. This rearrangement joins TRBV6-1 to TRBJ1-2; no firm D call. Germline CDR1 and CDR2: MNHNS and SASEGT. With 8 bases removed from V and 4 bases from J, the gap between germline ends came to 14 bases. The CDR3 loop spans 13 amino acids. CDR3 region: CASATRDLYGYTF. The CDR3 coding sequence is TGTGCCAGCGCTACAAGGGATCTCTATGGCTACACCTTC.

The rearrangement joins TRBV27 to TRBJ1-6, with D perhaps matching TRBD1 (6 bases). In germline, CDR1 is MNHEY, CDR2 SMNVEV (reference sequence). V was shortened by 2 bases and J by 7 bases, with 12 bases between the two germline ends. The CDR3 covers 15 residues. The CDR3 sequence is CASSLGGAWNSPLHF. In DNA, the CDR3 is TGTGCCAGCAGTTTAGGGGGCGCCTGGAATTCACCCCTCCACTTT.

This clonotype has at least ten counts. This chain joins TRBV11-2 and TRBJ2-7; 8 positions match TRBD1. This CDR3 spans 15 amino acids. Germline CDR1 is SGHAT and CDR2 is FQNNGV. J lost 3 bases, V lost 5 bases, and 9 bases had no gene match. Here the CDR3 reads CASSARTGFFYEQYF. As DNA, the CDR3 is TGTGCCAGCAGCGCCCGGACAGGGTTTTTCTACGAGCAGTACTTC. The complete variable domain, with remaining parts taken from reference TRBV11-2 and TRBJ2-7, reads EAGVAQSPRYKIIEKRQSVAFWCNPISGHATLYWYQQILGQGPKLLIQFQNNGVVDDSQLPKDRFSAERLKGVDSTLKIQPAKLEDSAVYLCASSARTGFFYEQYFGPGTRLTVT.

As to this clonotype: Given the absence of the conserved phenylalanine or tryptophan at the CDR3 end, a read error is likely. V gene TRBV4-2 combines with J gene TRBJ2-5, with 8 bases lining up with TRBD2. The CDR3 length is 16 residues. The trim removed 1 base at V and 4 bases at J, leaving 8 bases unmatched. From germline, CDR1 is LGHNA and CDR2 YNFKEQ. Here the CDR3 reads CASSQGLAGTPETQYL. The CDR3 bases are TGTGCCAGCAGCCAAGGTTTAGCGGGGACCCCAGAGACCCAGTACCTC.

V is TRBV10-3 and J is TRBJ2-3, with no clear D. V was pared by 0 bases and J by 14 bases, with 12 bases between. CDR1 ENHRY and CDR2 SYGVKD come from the germline V gene. This CDR3 contains 12 residues. CDR3 DNA sequence: TGTGCCATCAGTGAGTCTTCCACCTTATTGTATTTT. The encoded protein is CAISESSTLLYF.

On this clonotype: No conserved phenylalanine or tryptophan ends this CDR3, so it is likely a read error. The J gene is TRBJ2-2, the V gene TRBV11-3, with TRBD2 identical over 8 bases. The ends lost 1 base at V and 2 bases at J; junction bases unmatched: 3. This CDR3 spans 16 amino acids. The germline gives CDR1 SGHNT, CDR2 YENEEA. CDR3 DNA sequence: TGTGCCAGCAGCTTAGGCCTAGCGGGCAACACCGGGGAGCTGTTTTCT. Its protein is CASSLGLAGNTGELFS.

This clonotype has ten or more counts. CDR3: CASSPGPVETQYF. Written as DNA, the CDR3 is TGTGCCAGCAGCCCGGGACCGGTGGAGACCCAGTACTTC. The rearrangement uses TRBV7-3 and TRBJ2-5; D possibly matches TRBD1 or TRBD2 (5 bases each). This CDR3 contains 13 residues. From germline, CDR1 is SGHTA and CDR2 FQGTGA. Trimming shortened V by 5 bases and J by 5 bases, and 12 bases separated the two germline ends.

This clonotype was seen a handful of times. The V gene is TRBV24-1, the J gene TRBJ1-5, with D unresolved. V lost 5 bases and J 4 bases, leaving 11 bases between the germline ends. The CDR3 has 14 residues. Germline CDR1 KGHDR, CDR2 SFDVKD. CDR3 nucleotides: TGTGCCACCAGTGTCTCAGAGGTGAATCAGCCCCAGCATTTT. Protein: CATSVSEVNQPQHF.

Only a few counts were recorded for this clonotype. The chain links TRBV7-9 to TRBJ2-3; D not resolved. Looked up from germline, CDR1 is SEHNR and CDR2 is FQNEAQ (reference sequence). The CDR3 runs to 10 residues. The V end lost 7 bases, the J end lost 4 bases, and 3 bases lay between the germline ends. In DNA, the CDR3 is TGTGCCAGCACCCCAGATACGCAGTATTTT. Translating it yields CASTPDTQYF. The full variable domain, in which reference TRBV7-9 and TRBJ2-3 provide the parts outside the CDR3, is DTGVSQNPRHKITKRGQNVTFRCDPISEHNRLYWYRQTLGQGPEFLTYFQNEAQLEKSRLLSDRFSAERPKGSFSTLEIQRTEQGDSAMYLCASTPDTQYFGPGTRLTVL.

Points on this clonotype: A much larger clone lies one base from this, so it may be a read error. This rearrangement joins TRBV28 to TRBJ1-2; 7 nucleotides align to TRBD1. The trim removed 6 bases at V and 3 bases at J, leaving 10 bases unmatched. Germline V gene sequence: CDR1 MDHEN, CDR2 SYDVKM. The CDR3 contains 15 residues. In DNA, the CDR3 is TGTGCCAGCAGGTTACCCGGACAGGCCTACTATGGCTACACCTTC. It specifies CASRLPGQAYYGYTF.